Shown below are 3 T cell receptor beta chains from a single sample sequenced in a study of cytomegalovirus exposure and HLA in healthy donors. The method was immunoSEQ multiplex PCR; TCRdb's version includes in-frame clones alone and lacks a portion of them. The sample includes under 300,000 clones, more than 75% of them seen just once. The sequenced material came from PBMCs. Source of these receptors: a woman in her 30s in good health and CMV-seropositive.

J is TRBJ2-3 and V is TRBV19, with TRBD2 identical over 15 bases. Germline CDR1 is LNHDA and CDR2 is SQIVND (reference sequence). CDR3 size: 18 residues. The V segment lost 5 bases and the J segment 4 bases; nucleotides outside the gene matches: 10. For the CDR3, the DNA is TGTGCCAGTAGTTCAAGGACTAGCGGGAGGGCCAGGGCAGATACGCAGTATTTT. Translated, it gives CASSSRTSGRARADTQYF. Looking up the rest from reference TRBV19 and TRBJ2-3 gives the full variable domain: DGGITQSPKYLFRKEGQNVTLSCEQNLNHDAMYWYRQDPGQGLRLIYYSQIVNDFQKGDIAEGYSVSREKKESFPLTVTSAQKNPTAFYLCASSSRTSGRARADTQYFGPGTRLTVL.

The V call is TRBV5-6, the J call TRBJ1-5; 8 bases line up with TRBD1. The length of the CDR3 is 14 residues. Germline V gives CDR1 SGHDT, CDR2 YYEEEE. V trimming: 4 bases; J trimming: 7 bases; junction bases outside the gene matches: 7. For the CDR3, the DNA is TGTGCCAGCAGCGTAATACAGGGGGGACAGCCCCAGCATTTT. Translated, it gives CASSVIQGGQPQHF.

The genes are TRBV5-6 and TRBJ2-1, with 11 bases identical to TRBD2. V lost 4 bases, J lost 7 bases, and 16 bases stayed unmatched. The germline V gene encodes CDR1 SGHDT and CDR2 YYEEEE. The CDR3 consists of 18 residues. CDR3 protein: CASSPRLAGGPIGNEQFF. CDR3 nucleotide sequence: TGTGCCAGCAGCCCCCGGTTAGCGGGAGGGCCGATTGGTAATGAGCAGTTCTTC. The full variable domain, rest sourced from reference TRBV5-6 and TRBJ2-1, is DAGVTQSPTHLIKTRGQQVTLRCSPKSGHDTVSWYQQALGQGPQFIFQYYEEEERQRGNFPDRFSGHQFPNYSSELNVNALLLGDSALYLCASSPRLAGGPIGNEQFFGPGTRLTVL.